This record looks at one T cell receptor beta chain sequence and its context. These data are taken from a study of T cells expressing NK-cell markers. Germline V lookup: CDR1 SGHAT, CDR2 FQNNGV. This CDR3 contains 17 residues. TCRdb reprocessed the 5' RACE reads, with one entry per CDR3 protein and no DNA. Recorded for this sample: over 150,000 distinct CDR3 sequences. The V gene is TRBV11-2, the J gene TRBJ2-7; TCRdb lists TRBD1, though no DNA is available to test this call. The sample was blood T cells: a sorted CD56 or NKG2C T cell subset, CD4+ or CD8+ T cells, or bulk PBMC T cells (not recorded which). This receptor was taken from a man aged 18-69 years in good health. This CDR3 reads CASSLLPPGVTPYEQYF. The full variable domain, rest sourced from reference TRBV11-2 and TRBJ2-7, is EAGVAQSPRYKIIEKRQSVAFWCNPISGHATLYWYQQILGQGPKLLIQFQNNGVVDDSQLPKDRFSAERLKGVDSTLKIQPAKLEDSAVYLCASSLLPPGVTPYEQYFGPGTRLTVT.